This record looks at one T cell receptor (beta chain) sequence and its context. The target antigen is unknown. This sample was taken from a study of T cell responses to AZD1222 COVID-19 vaccine. Broader study findings: Only a handful of people who got AZD1222 tested seropositive at baseline.

TCRdb's copy holds only in-frame clones and misses some; the assay was immunoSEQ multiplex PCR. The table lists around 140,000 clones, 92% of them singletons. The CDR3 runs 12 residues. The V and J ends lost 6 bases and 6 bases respectively, with 9 bases between them. Germline CDR1 and CDR2: WNHNN and SYGVQD (reference sequence). The TCR sequence derives from an adult in good health. Sequenced here: peripheral blood, sampled on day 0 of AZD1222 vaccination. The chain is built from TRBV10-1 and TRBJ2-1, with D uncertain. DNA of the CDR3: TGCGCCAGCAGCCCCTCGCCCAATGAGCAGTTCTTC. Protein sequence: CASSPSPNEQFF.